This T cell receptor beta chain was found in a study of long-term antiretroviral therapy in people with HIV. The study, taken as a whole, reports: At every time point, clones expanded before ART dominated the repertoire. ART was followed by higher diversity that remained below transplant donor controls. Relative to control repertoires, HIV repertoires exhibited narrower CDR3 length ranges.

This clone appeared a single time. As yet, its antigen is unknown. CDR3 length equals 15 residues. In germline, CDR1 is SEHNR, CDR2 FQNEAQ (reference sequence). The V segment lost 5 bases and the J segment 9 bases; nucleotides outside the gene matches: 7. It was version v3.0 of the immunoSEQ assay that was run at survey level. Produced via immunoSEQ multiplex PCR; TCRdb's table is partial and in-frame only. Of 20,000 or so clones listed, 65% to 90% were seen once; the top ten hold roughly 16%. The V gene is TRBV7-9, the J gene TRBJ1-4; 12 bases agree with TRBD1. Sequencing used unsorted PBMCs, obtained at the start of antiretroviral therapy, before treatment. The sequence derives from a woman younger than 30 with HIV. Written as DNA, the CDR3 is TGTGCCAGCAGCCATGGGACAGGGGGCGCGAAAAAACTGTTTTTT. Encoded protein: CASSHGTGGAKKLFF.